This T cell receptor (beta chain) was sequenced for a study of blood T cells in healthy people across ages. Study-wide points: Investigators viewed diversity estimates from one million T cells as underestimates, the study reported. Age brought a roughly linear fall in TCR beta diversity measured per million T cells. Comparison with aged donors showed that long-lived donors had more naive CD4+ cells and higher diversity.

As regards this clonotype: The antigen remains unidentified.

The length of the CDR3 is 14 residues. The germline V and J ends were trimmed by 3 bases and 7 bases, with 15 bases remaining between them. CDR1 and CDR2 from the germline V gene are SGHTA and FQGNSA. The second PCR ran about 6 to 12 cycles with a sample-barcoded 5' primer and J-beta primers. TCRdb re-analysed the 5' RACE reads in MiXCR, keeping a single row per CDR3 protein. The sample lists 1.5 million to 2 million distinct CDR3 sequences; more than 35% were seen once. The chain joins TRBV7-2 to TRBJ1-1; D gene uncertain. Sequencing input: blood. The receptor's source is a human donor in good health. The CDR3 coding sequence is TGTGCCAGCAGCTTGGGAGGAAGGTATGGTGAAGCTTTCTTT. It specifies CASSLGGRYGEAFF.